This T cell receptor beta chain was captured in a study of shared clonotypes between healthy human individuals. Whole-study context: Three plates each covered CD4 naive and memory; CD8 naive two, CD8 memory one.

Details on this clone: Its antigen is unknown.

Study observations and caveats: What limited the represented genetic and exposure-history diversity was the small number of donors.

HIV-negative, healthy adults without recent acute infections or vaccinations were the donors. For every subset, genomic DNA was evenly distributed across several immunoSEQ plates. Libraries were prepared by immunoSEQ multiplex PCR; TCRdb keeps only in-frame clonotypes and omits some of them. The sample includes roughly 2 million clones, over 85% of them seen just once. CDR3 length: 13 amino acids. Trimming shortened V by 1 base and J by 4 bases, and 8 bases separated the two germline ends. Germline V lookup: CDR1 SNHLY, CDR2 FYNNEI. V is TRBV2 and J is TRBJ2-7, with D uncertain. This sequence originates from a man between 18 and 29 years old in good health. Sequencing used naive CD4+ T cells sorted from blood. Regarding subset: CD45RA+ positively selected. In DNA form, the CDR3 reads TGTGCCAGCAGTGAAGGTTTCGGTTACGAGCAGTACTTC. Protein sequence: CASSEGFGYEQYF.